These 10 T cell receptor beta chains came from one sample sequenced in a study of T cells in Graves' hyperthyroidism and ophthalmopathy. RNA transcripts gave rise to amplified TCR beta CDR3 regions. When the TCR CDR3 underwent first-round RT-PCR, the HTBI primer set was used. One entry per CDR3 protein, called by TCRdb with MiXCR from the multiplex PCR reads. The sample includes about 590,000 distinct CDR3 sequences, around 14% of them seen just once. Sequenced sample: blood. Every receptor here comes from a woman between 25 and 40 years old with Graves' hyperthyroidism.

CDR3 residues: CSARDRLAGGPSYEQYF. CDR3 sequence (DNA): TGCAGTGCTAGAGATCGACTAGCGGGAGGCCCCTCCTACGAGCAGTACTTC. The rearrangement joins TRBV20-1 to TRBJ2-7; 13 bases align to TRBD2. The CDR3 totals 17 residues. V was pared by 0 bases and J by 0 bases, with 5 bases of the junction left unmatched. Germline CDR1 and CDR2: DFQATT and SNEGSKA (reference sequence).

At least ten counts were recorded for this clonotype. This chain uses TRBV29-1 with TRBJ1-1; perhaps TRBD1 as D (5 bases). V lost 5 bases and J 4 bases, leaving 17 bases between the germline ends. Germline values: CDR1 SQVTM, CDR2 ANQGSEA. The CDR3 has 14 residues. CDR3 nucleotide sequence: TGCAGCGTTCTGGCCAGGGCTGAAGCCACTGAAGCTTTCTTT. Translating gives CSVLARAEATEAFF.

The rearrangement joins TRBV29-1 to TRBJ2-7, with 8 bases fitting TRBD2. V trimming: 2 bases; J trimming: 6 bases; junction bases outside the gene matches: 6. The CDR3 is made up of 13 amino acids. Germline V gene data show CDR1 as SQVTM and CDR2 as ANQGSEA. The CDR3, as DNA: TGCAGCGTTGAAATTCGGGAGGGGCCCGAGCAGTACTTC. Its translation is CSVEIREGPEQYF.

This clonotype was seen repeatedly, ten times or more. This chain links TRBV20-1 with TRBJ2-7; D is possibly TRBD1 or TRBD2 (5 bases each). The CDR3 runs to 14 residues. Germline V lookup: CDR1 DFQATT, CDR2 SNEGSKA (reference sequence). Trimming removed 2 bases from V and 4 bases from J, with 15 bases in between. For the CDR3, the DNA is TGCAGTGCTAGATCGTCGGGGCTCGCGTACGAGCAGTACTTC. As protein: CSARSSGLAYEQYF.

The sample holds many counts of this clonotype. This chain uses TRBV2 with TRBJ2-3; no reliable D call. Germline V gene sequence: CDR1 SNHLY, CDR2 FYNNEI. The CDR3 spans 16 residues. The V gene lost 0 bases and the J gene lost 3 bases, with 13 bases spanning the gap. The CDR3 DNA is TGTGCCAGCAGTGAAGCAAGGTTAGGTGTTACAGATACGCAGTATTTT. It specifies CASSEARLGVTDTQYF.

This clonotype was counted ten times or more. The chain carries TRBV10-2 and TRBJ2-5, with D possibly matching TRBD2 (6 bases). Between the trimmed V and J ends, which lost 9 bases and 3 bases, there was a span of 14 bases. The CDR3 extends over 13 amino acids. CDR1 and CDR2 from the germline V gene are WSHSY and SAAADI. DNA for the CDR3: TGCGCCAGTTCCGGACTAACTAAAGAGACCCAGTACTTC. Its translation: CASSGLTKETQYF.

This clonotype was seen at least ten times. An end of the junction differs from the germline gene, which may be a read error. This chain uses TRBV11-2 with TRBJ2-3; 11 bases are shared with TRBD2. This CDR3 region has 15 residues. CDR1 SGHAT and CDR2 FQNNGV come from the germline V gene. Here the CDR3 reads CASTLAGGPLDTQYF. CDR3 sequence (DNA): TGTGCCAGCACCTTAGCGGGAGGGCCGTTAGATACGCAGTATTTT.

V and J are TRBV3-1 and TRBJ1-2, with D perhaps TRBD1 (5 bases). V lost 1 base and J 7 bases, leaving 10 bases between the germline ends. The germline gives CDR1 LGHDT, CDR2 YNNKEL (reference sequence). The CDR3 spans 13 residues. CDR3 amino acids: CASSQAGASGYTF. CDR3 sequence (DNA): TGTGCCAGCAGCCAAGCCGGGGCGAGTGGCTACACCTTC.

A few counts support this clonotype. The chain carries TRBV18 and TRBJ2-1; D gene ambiguous. The CDR3 length is 13 residues. The V gene's germline CDR1 is KGHSH and CDR2 LQKENI. V lost 8 bases, J lost 5 bases, and 13 bases lay in between. CDR3 amino acids: CASSASPHNEQFF. CDR3 DNA: TGTGCCAGCAGCGCGAGCCCCCACAATGAGCAGTTCTTC.

This chain connects TRBV30 to TRBJ1-5, with D perhaps matching TRBD1 (5 bases). The V gene lost 2 bases and the J gene lost 0 bases, with 14 bases spanning the gap. This CDR3 has 16 residues. Germline V gene sequence: CDR1 GTSNPN, CDR2 SVGIG (reference sequence). CDR3 nucleotides: TGTGCCTGGAGTAAAGGGGCTGGACCTAGCAATCAGCCCCAGCATTTT. It codes for CAWSKGAGPSNQPQHF.